Following are 2 T cell receptor beta chains from one sample sequenced in a study of shared clonotypes between healthy human individuals. Cells designated naive CD8 were CD45RO-negative and were positively selected for CCR7, with terminally differentiated effector memory CD45RA+ cells excluded. Assay used: immunoSEQ multiplex PCR; TCRdb lists only in-frame clones, some missing. The table lists about 2 million clones, roughly 94% of them singletons. The sample was naive CD8+ T cells sorted from blood. The receptors were sampled from a man aged 18 to 29 in good health.

The rearrangement joins TRBV4-1 to TRBJ2-1; D call uncertain. V was pared by 1 base and J by 8 bases, with 6 bases between. Germline-derived CDR1 and CDR2 are MGHRA and YSYEKL. The CDR3 spans 12 residues. CDR3 sequence (DNA): TGCGCCAGCAGCCAAGTAGGGCATGAGCAGTTCTTC. Translating it yields CASSQVGHEQFF.

The J gene is TRBJ1-2, the V gene TRBV19, with D perhaps matching TRBD1 (6 bases). Germline-derived CDR1 and CDR2 are LNHDA and SQIVND (reference sequence). V was shortened by 8 bases and J by 0 bases, with 25 bases between the two germline ends. The CDR3 has 18 amino acids. The CDR3 protein is CASLPPAETGLANYGYTF. CDR3 DNA sequence: TGTGCCAGTCTTCCACCTGCCGAGACAGGACTTGCTAACTATGGCTACACCTTC.